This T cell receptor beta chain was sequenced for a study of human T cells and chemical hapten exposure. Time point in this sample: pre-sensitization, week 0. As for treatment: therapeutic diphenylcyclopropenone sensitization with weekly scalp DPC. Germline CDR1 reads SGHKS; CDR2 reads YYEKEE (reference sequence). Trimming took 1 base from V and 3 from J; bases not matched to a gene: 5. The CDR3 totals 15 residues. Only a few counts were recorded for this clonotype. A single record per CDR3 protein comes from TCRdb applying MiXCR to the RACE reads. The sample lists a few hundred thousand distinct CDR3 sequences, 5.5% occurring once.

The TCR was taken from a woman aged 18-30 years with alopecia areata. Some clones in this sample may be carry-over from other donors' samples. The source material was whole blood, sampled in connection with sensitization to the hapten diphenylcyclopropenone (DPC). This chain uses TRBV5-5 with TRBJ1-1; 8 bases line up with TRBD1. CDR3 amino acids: CASSLWGTGYTEAFF. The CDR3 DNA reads TGTGCCAGCAGCTTGTGGGGGACAGGATACACTGAAGCTTTCTTT.